What follows are 9 T cell receptor beta chains derived from one specimen sequenced in a study of OX40 agonist ivuxolimab in advanced cancers. Clones were sequenced by immunoSEQ multiplex PCR, and TCRdb holds only the in-frame ones, with some missing. The table includes about 100,000 clones, approximately 90% detected once. Sequences were derived from CD4+ or CD8+ T cells sorted from blood, sampled in a trial of the OX40 agonist ivuxolimab. The source of these receptors is an adult with an advanced solid tumor such as melanoma, head and neck, liver or kidney cancer.

The V call is TRBV6-1, the J call TRBJ1-1; D perhaps matches TRBD1 (6 bases). The germline V gene encodes CDR1 MNHNS and CDR2 SASEGT. This CDR3 region has 13 residues. V lost 8 bases to trimming and J lost 0 bases, with 10 bases between them. Here the CDR3 DNA reads TGTGCCAGCTTACAGGGTCTGAACACTGAAGCTTTCTTT. Translation: CASLQGLNTEAFF.

This chain joins TRBV7-9 and TRBJ2-1, with 7 bases matching TRBD1. The CDR3 is 14 amino acids. CDR1 and CDR2 from the germline V gene are SEHNR and FQNEAQ (reference sequence). V was clipped by 2 bases and J by 7 bases; unmatched bases: 5. The CDR3: CASSLTGVGNEQFF. The DNA for the CDR3 is TGTGCCAGCAGCTTAACAGGGGTCGGGAATGAGCAGTTCTTC.

This chain connects TRBV2 to TRBJ2-5, with D possibly TRBD1 on 8 matching bases. Germline V CDR1 and CDR2: SNHLY, FYNNEI. CDR3 length equals 15 residues. Trimming cost V 4 bases and J 4 bases, with 16 bases left between them. CDR3 residues: CASSAATGGVETQYF. CDR3 bases: TGTGCCAGCAGTGCCGCTACAGGGGGGGTAGAGACCCAGTACTTC.

The rearrangement joins TRBV6-6 to TRBJ2-7; 8 bases fit TRBD1. Germline V CDR1 and CDR2: MNHNY, SVGAGI (reference sequence). This CDR3 spans 13 amino acids. J gave up 4 bases and V 2 bases, and 1 base lay outside the gene matches. The DNA of the CDR3 is TGTGCCAGCAGTTACACAGGGGGTTACGAGCAGTACTTC. Residues: CASSYTGGYEQYF.

This clone appeared once. V and J are TRBV30 and TRBJ1-5; D not resolved. The CDR3 runs to 15 residues. The V end lost 0 bases, the J end lost 2 bases, and 11 bases lay between the germline ends. Germline V gene lookup returns CDR1 GTSNPN and CDR2 SVGIG (reference sequence). The CDR3 DNA sequence: TGTGCCTGGAGTGTGGGAGGGTTGGGCAATCAGCCCCAGCATTTT. This encodes CAWSVGGLGNQPQHF.

The chain employs TRBV29-1 and TRBJ2-7; 10 bases map to TRBD1. The length of the CDR3 is 13 residues. Trimming took 6 bases from V and 2 from J; bases not matched to a gene: 4. Germline-derived CDR1 and CDR2 are SQVTM and ANQGSEA. The CDR3 DNA reads as TGCAGCGTCGAGGGACAGGGGCCCTACGAGCAGTACTTC. Protein sequence: CSVEGQGPYEQYF.

The chain couples TRBV27 to TRBJ2-2, with TRBD2 matching over 7 bases. The CDR3 loop spans 16 amino acids. J gave up 2 bases and V 6 bases, and 9 bases lay outside the gene matches. CDR1 and CDR2 from the germline V gene are MNHEY and SMNVEV (reference sequence). CDR3 loop: CASRGWGGKNTGELFF. CDR3 nucleotides: TGTGCCAGCAGAGGGTGGGGGGGGAAAAACACCGGGGAGCTGTTTTTT.

The genes are TRBV5-1 and TRBJ2-1; 14 positions match TRBD2. CDR1 is SGHRS and CDR2 is YFSETQ in the germline V gene. Unmatched junction bases numbered 11, after V lost 4 bases and J lost 8 bases. The CDR3 runs 17 residues. The CDR3 is CASSAGLAGGLRHEQFF. DNA of the CDR3: TGCGCCAGCAGCGCCGGACTAGCGGGAGGTCTGCGCCATGAGCAGTTCTTC.

The rearrangement joins TRBV15 to TRBJ2-7; D is perhaps TRBD1 (5 bases). V lost 6 bases and J 0 bases, leaving 15 bases between the germline ends. CDR1 LNHNV and CDR2 YYDKDF come from the germline V gene (reference sequence). There are 15 residues in the CDR3. Here the CDR3 reads CATRKDVDISYEQYF. The CDR3, as DNA: TGTGCCACCAGAAAAGATGTGGACATCTCCTACGAGCAGTACTTC.